These T cell receptor beta chains were read from a single sample in a study of blood T cells in healthy people across ages. One entry per CDR3 protein results from TCRdb running MiXCR on the 5' RACE reads. The sample contains about 830,000 distinct CDR3 sequences, around 62% of which appear only once. Sequenced: blood. The receptors were gathered from a man younger than 40 in good health. Each CDR3 is given with its conserved first and last residue. A D gene is named only where the DNA matches it firmly. Rows may omit the clone size; those that give it use once, few, many or a size class.

j_gene,abundance,v_gene,d_gene,CDR3aa,CDR3nt
TRBJ2-1,-,TRBV7-2,TRBD1,CASSWDSSSYEQFF,TGTGCCAGCAGCTGGGACAGCAGCTCCTACGAGCAGTTCTTC
TRBJ2-1,few,TRBV10-3,-,CAISWGNEQFF,TGTGCCATCAGCTGGGGGAATGAGCAGTTCTTC
TRBJ2-7,-,TRBV6-5,-,CASSYGAVGAPDEQYF,TGTGCCAGCAGTTACGGGGCTGTGGGGGCCCCGGACGAGCAGTACTTC
TRBJ2-5,-,TRBV4-3,TRBD2,CASSQESSGGETQYF,TGCGCCAGCAGCCAGGAATCTAGCGGGGGAGAGACCCAGTACTTC
TRBJ1-2,-,TRBV3-1,TRBD1,CASSRDRGLGYTF,TGTGCCAGCAGCCGTGACAGGGGCTTGGGCTACACCTTC
TRBJ2-7,-,TRBV5-5,-,CASSVDRSLWQYF,TGTGCCAGCAGCGTGGACAGATCCCTGTGGCAGTACTTC
TRBJ2-1,-,TRBV20-1,-,CSARPGSNEQFF,TGCAGTGCTAGACCAGGGTCGAATGAGCAGTTCTTC
TRBJ2-5,few,TRBV7-3,TRBD1,CASSSGQPGETQYF,TGTGCCAGCAGCTCGGGACAGCCGGGAGAGACCCAGTACTTC
TRBJ1-2,-,TRBV6-5,-,CASSYSPLGYGYTF,TGTGCCAGCAGTTACTCCCCACTCGGCTATGGCTACACCTTC
TRBJ1-1,-,TRBV14,TRBD1,CASRPGTALMNTEAFF,TGTGCCAGCAGGCCCGGGACAGCTCTTATGAACACTGAAGCTTTCTTT
TRBJ2-7,-,TRBV7-2,-,CASSWEGDEQYF,TGTGCCAGCAGCTGGGAGGGGGACGAGCAGTACTTC
TRBJ2-1,-,TRBV6-4,TRBD2,CASSEDSGGAGERFF,TGTGCCAGCAGTGAAGATAGCGGGGGGGCGGGTGAGCGGTTCTTC
TRBJ2-7,-,TRBV29-1,-,CSVITRMSSYEQYF,TGCAGCGTTATCACCAGGATGTCCTCCTACGAGCAGTACTTC
TRBJ2-1,-,TRBV29-1,-,CSVPGAGSYNEQFF,TGCAGCGTCCCAGGGGCGGGCTCCTACAATGAGCAGTTCTTC
TRBJ2-5,few,TRBV21-1,-,CASLAGGVVGETQYF,TGTGCCAGTCTCGCCGGGGGGGTTGTAGGAGAGACCCAGTACTTC
TRBJ1-5,few,TRBV20-1,-,CSASRGGVSNQPQHF,TGCAGTGCTTCACGGGGCGGGGTTAGCAATCAGCCCCAGCATTTT